The 27 T cell receptor beta chains below were found in one sample sequenced in a study of cytomegalovirus exposure and HLA in healthy donors. Both 60 Vbeta primers and 13 Jbeta primers went into the PCR. Measured with immunoSEQ multiplex PCR; TCRdb has only the in-frame clones, and not every one. This table holds about 55,000 clones. The sequencing sample was made of PBMCs. The origin of the receptors is an older woman in good health and CMV-seropositive.

The V and J genes are TRBV5-4 and TRBJ1-2, with 7 nucleotides matching TRBD1. This CDR3 has 13 residues. V lost 4 bases to trimming and J lost 5 bases; unmatched junction nucleotides: 5. Germline V gene data show CDR1 as SGHNT and CDR2 as YYREEE (reference sequence). CDR3 sequence: CASSPRDSYGYTF. CDR3 in DNA: TGTGCCAGCAGCCCCCGGGACAGTTATGGCTACACCTTC.

On this clone: At one of its ends the junction is not consistent with the germline gene, which may arise from a read error. The rearrangement uses TRBV4-1 and TRBJ1-5, with D maybe TRBD1 (5 bases). The CDR3 spans 16 residues. CDR1 is MGHRA, CDR2 YSYEKL, per germline. The CDR3: CASSPGTAWGNQHQHF. The CDR3 DNA reads as TGCGCCAGCAGCCCCGGTACAGCATGGGGCAATCAGCACCAGCATTTT.

The rearrangement joins TRBV5-1 to TRBJ1-6, with 7 bases identical to TRBD1. Per the germline V gene, CDR1 is SGHRS and CDR2 is YFSETQ. V lost 4 bases, J lost 13 bases, and 14 bases stayed unmatched. The CDR3 length is 15 residues. CDR3: CASSPRNDRAYPLHF. For the CDR3, the DNA is TGCGCCAGCAGCCCGAGGAATGACAGGGCCTATCCCCTCCACTTT.

V and J are TRBV6-5 and TRBJ1-2; 7 nucleotides agree with TRBD1. Germline CDR1 is MNHEY and CDR2 is SVGAGI. The junction had 6 bases not matched to a gene; V was cut back by 5 bases and J by 6 bases. This CDR3 spans 13 amino acids. In DNA, the CDR3 is TGTGCCAGCAGTCCACAGGGGTACGATGGCTACACCTTC. Its translation is CASSPQGYDGYTF.

V gene TRBV11-2 combines with J gene TRBJ1-4; 7 bases match TRBD1. Trimming cost V 5 bases and J 7 bases; bases outside gene matches: 7. Germline V lookup: CDR1 SGHAT, CDR2 FQNNGV. The CDR3 is made up of 14 amino acids. CDR3 DNA: TGTGCCAGCAGCAAAGGCCAGGGGGGTGAAAAACTGTTTTTT. Translating it yields CASSKGQGGEKLFF. The full variable domain, completed using reference TRBV11-2 and TRBJ1-4, is EAGVAQSPRYKIIEKRQSVAFWCNPISGHATLYWYQQILGQGPKLLIQFQNNGVVDDSQLPKDRFSAERLKGVDSTLKIQPAKLEDSAVYLCASSKGQGGEKLFFGSGTQLSVL.

The rearrangement uses TRBV11-2 and TRBJ2-7, with 9 bases fitting TRBD1. The length of the CDR3 is 15 residues. The trim removed 5 bases at V and 6 bases at J, leaving 11 bases unmatched. Per the germline V gene, CDR1 is SGHAT and CDR2 is FQNNGV. The CDR3 protein is CASSPYGTGRGEQYF. For the CDR3, the DNA is TGTGCCAGCAGCCCGTACGGGACAGGGAGAGGCGAGCAGTACTTC. Together with reference TRBV11-2 and TRBJ2-7, the CDR3 gives the full variable domain: EAGVAQSPRYKIIEKRQSVAFWCNPISGHATLYWYQQILGQGPKLLIQFQNNGVVDDSQLPKDRFSAERLKGVDSTLKIQPAKLEDSAVYLCASSPYGTGRGEQYFGPGTRLTVT.

V usage is TRBV5-1 and J usage is TRBJ1-1; weak D call: TRBD1 (6 bases). Trimming pared 0 bases from V and 2 bases from J, leaving 11 bases between. CDR1 SGHRS and CDR2 YFSETQ come from the germline V gene. This CDR3 contains 15 residues. CDR3 nucleotide sequence: TGCGCCAGCAGCTTGGGTGACAGGTACAACACTGAAGCTTTCTTT. Translation gives CASSLGDRYNTEAFF.

V is TRBV2 and J is TRBJ1-1, with TRBD1 matching 7 bases. The CDR3 sequence is 13 residues long. V was clipped by 8 bases and J by 4 bases; unmatched bases: 7. CDR1 and CDR2 from the germline V gene are SNHLY and FYNNEI. CDR3 protein: CASGTTGSTEAFF. The DNA for the CDR3 is TGTGCCAGCGGGACGACAGGGTCCACTGAAGCTTTCTTT.

CDR3 sequence reads: CASSEGFGADTQYF. In DNA form, the CDR3 reads TGTGCCAGCAGTGAAGGTTTCGGGGCAGATACGCAGTATTTT. The rearrangement links TRBV2 to TRBJ2-3, with D perhaps TRBD2 (5 bases). V was clipped by 1 base and J by 4 bases, with 9 bases between them. CDR3 length: 14 amino acids. Germline V CDR1 and CDR2: SNHLY, FYNNEI.

The J gene is TRBJ2-7, the V gene TRBV7-6, with D possibly TRBD2 on 5 matching bases. Trimming stripped 5 bases from V and 5 bases from J, with 13 bases between. CDR1 is SGHVS, CDR2 FNYEAQ, per germline. This CDR3 spans 13 amino acids. CDR3 sequence reads: CASSTRAADEQYF. The CDR3 nucleotides are TGTGCCAGCAGCACTAGGGCCGCAGACGAGCAGTACTTC.

V is TRBV20-1 and J is TRBJ2-3; perhaps TRBD2 as D (5 bases). The CDR3 consists of 10 residues. Looked up from germline, CDR1 is DFQATT and CDR2 is SNEGSKA (reference sequence). CDR3: CTPAGDTQYF. The CDR3 DNA sequence: TGCACCCCTGCGGGAGATACGCAGTATTTT.

This chain joins TRBV9 and TRBJ2-1; D is possibly TRBD2 (7 bases). Germline CDR1 SGDLS, CDR2 YYNGEE. V gave up 0 bases and J gave up 8 bases, with 12 bases separating them. The CDR3 loop spans 14 amino acids. CDR3 coding DNA: TGTGCCAGCAGCGTAGAGGGGGGGGGCGATGAGCAGTTCTTC. Protein sequence: CASSVEGGGDEQFF.

The chain recombines TRBV5-6 with TRBJ2-7, with TRBD2 as a possible D gene (5 bases). The CDR3 has 13 amino acids. Germline V gene lookup returns CDR1 SGHDT and CDR2 YYEEEE. Trimming removed 4 bases at V and 3 bases at J, with 11 bases between. The DNA of the CDR3 is TGTGCCAGCAGCGGACTCGGGAACTACGAGCAGTACTTC. The encoded protein is CASSGLGNYEQYF.

The rearrangement joins TRBV10-3 to TRBJ1-6, with D unresolved. Trimming removed 3 bases at V and 7 bases at J, with 13 bases between. The germline V gene has CDR1 ENHRY and CDR2 SYGVKD. This CDR3 contains 15 residues. CDR3 nucleotide sequence: TGTGCCATCAGTGAACGGGGAGAAGGCAATTCACCCCTCCACTTT. Encoded protein: CAISERGEGNSPLHF.

V and J are TRBV4-3 and TRBJ2-5; TRBD1 might be the D (5 bases). The CDR3 has 21 amino acids. Deletions cut 4 bases from V and 4 bases from J, with 34 bases between. Per the germline V gene, CDR1 is LGHNA and CDR2 is YSLEER. In DNA, the CDR3 is TGCGCCAGCAGCCGCCAACTACAGCCCCGGGCCTCCATTGGTCAGGGAGAGACCCAGTACTTC. Translating it yields CASSRQLQPRASIGQGETQYF.

V gene TRBV5-1 combines with J gene TRBJ1-2; D not certain. Between the trimmed V and J ends, which lost 10 bases and 4 bases, there was a span of 20 bases. This CDR3 has 14 residues. Per germline, CDR1 SGHRS and CDR2 YFSETQ. CDR3 sequence reads: CARTNPGESYGYTF. DNA for the CDR3: TGCGCCCGCACCAACCCCGGGGAGTCCTATGGCTACACCTTC.

The chain joins TRBV19 to TRBJ1-3; D is unresolved. The CDR3 covers 12 residues. The germline V and J ends were trimmed by 6 bases and 6 bases, with 9 bases remaining between them. Germline V gives CDR1 LNHDA, CDR2 SQIVND (reference sequence). This CDR3 reads CASREDVNTIYF. CDR3 DNA: TGTGCCAGTAGGGAGGACGTAAACACCATATATTTT.

The CDR3 DNA is TGTGCCAGCAGTTACTCCTCCAAGGAGGTCCTCTGTGGCTACACCTTC. Translation: CASSYSSKEVLCGYTF. The chain carries TRBV6-5 and TRBJ1-2; no definite D call. Germline V lookup: CDR1 MNHEY, CDR2 SVGAGI. The CDR3 sequence is 16 residues long. Trimming cost V 0 bases and J 7 bases, with 18 bases left between them.

Points on this clone: Sequence at one end of the junction differs from germline and may be a read error. This rearrangement joins TRBV5-1 to TRBJ2-7, with 9 bases identical to TRBD1. This CDR3 is 12 amino acids long. Germline values: CDR1 SGHRS, CDR2 YFSETQ. The CDR3: CASSDGTGLESF. The DNA for the CDR3 is TGCGCCAGCAGCGACGGGACAGGGTTGGAGTCCTTC.

The gene calls are TRBV23-1 and TRBJ2-3; TRBD2 aligns across 8 bases. TRBV23-1 belongs to the ORF category, with a function that is uncertain. This CDR3 contains 15 residues. Trimming took 6 bases from V and 5 from J; bases not matched to a gene: 10. The CDR3 DNA is TGCGCCAGCAGATCCCCCCGACTAGCGCGAGATACGCAGTATTTT. Protein: CASRSPRLARDTQYF.

The chain recombines TRBV29-1 with TRBJ1-1; TRBD1 agrees at 7 bases. J gave up 2 bases and V 4 bases, and 4 bases lay outside the gene matches. The CDR3 consists of 13 residues. Germline V lookup: CDR1 SQVTM, CDR2 ANQGSEA. Written as DNA, the CDR3 is TGCAGCGTTGCGGGACAGCTTAACACTGAAGCTTTCTTT. Encoded protein: CSVAGQLNTEAFF.

This chain connects TRBV18 to TRBJ2-5; 12 bases line up with TRBD1. Germline CDR1 KGHSH, CDR2 LQKENI. CDR3 size: 18 residues. J was trimmed by 5 bases and V by 3 bases; bases with no gene match: 13. Here the CDR3 reads CASSPTSGTGGAGETQYF. Here the CDR3 DNA reads TGTGCCAGCTCACCGACAAGCGGGACAGGGGGCGCCGGGGAGACCCAGTACTTC.

The chain links TRBV6-1 to TRBJ2-1, with no clear D. Trimming removed 1 base at V and 5 bases at J, with 12 bases between. This CDR3 has 15 residues. Germline lookup yields CDR1 MNHNS and CDR2 SASEGT. In DNA, the CDR3 is TGTGCCAGCAGTGAAGTTAACTCCCCAAACAATGAGCAGTTCTTC. This translates into CASSEVNSPNNEQFF.

On this clone itself: Other DNA sequences from this sample encode an identical CDR3 as well. The chain links TRBV5-1 to TRBJ2-3; 8 bases are shared with TRBD2. Germline values: CDR1 SGHRS, CDR2 YFSETQ. Trimming at V came to 2 bases and at J to 1 base, leaving 3 bases not matched to a gene. The CDR3 sequence is 15 residues long. The CDR3 nucleotides are TGCGCCAGCAGCTTCGGGGGGGCTGGCACAGATACGCAGTATTTT. Translation: CASSFGGAGTDTQYF. The full variable domain, in which reference TRBV5-1 and TRBJ2-3 provide the parts outside the CDR3, is KAGVTQTPRYLIKTRGQQVTLSCSPISGHRSVSWYQQTPGQGLQFLFEYFSETQRNKGNFPGRFSGRQFSNSRSEMNVSTLELGDSALYLCASSFGGAGTDTQYFGPGTRLTVL.

V usage is TRBV6-1 and J usage is TRBJ1-1, with a possible D match to TRBD1 (6 bases). The germline V gene encodes CDR1 MNHNS and CDR2 SASEGT. The CDR3 runs 13 residues. Trimming removed 8 bases at V and 0 bases at J, with 10 bases between. This chain's CDR3 is CASGQLLNTEAFF. CDR3 sequence (DNA): TGTGCCAGCGGACAGCTCTTGAACACTGAAGCTTTCTTT.

The chain couples TRBV6-5 to TRBJ1-2, with 8 bases that match TRBD1. V dropped 0 bases and J dropped 4; count of bases not matched to a gene: 7. The V gene's germline CDR1 is MNHEY and CDR2 SVGAGI. The CDR3 is 16 residues long. The DNA of the CDR3 is TGTGCCAGCAGTTACTCACCGGGACAGGAGAGCTATGGCTACACCTTC. Protein sequence: CASSYSPGQESYGYTF.

This sequence joins TRBV6-1 and TRBJ2-1, with 9 bases identical to TRBD1. The V and J ends lost 4 bases and 7 bases, in that order; junction bases with no gene match: 8. This CDR3 is 15 amino acids long. Germline-derived CDR1 and CDR2 are MNHNS and SASEGT. DNA of the CDR3: TGTGCCAGCAGTGGGGGACAGGGAATGGGGAATGAGCAGTTCTTC. Its protein product is CASSGGQGMGNEQFF.